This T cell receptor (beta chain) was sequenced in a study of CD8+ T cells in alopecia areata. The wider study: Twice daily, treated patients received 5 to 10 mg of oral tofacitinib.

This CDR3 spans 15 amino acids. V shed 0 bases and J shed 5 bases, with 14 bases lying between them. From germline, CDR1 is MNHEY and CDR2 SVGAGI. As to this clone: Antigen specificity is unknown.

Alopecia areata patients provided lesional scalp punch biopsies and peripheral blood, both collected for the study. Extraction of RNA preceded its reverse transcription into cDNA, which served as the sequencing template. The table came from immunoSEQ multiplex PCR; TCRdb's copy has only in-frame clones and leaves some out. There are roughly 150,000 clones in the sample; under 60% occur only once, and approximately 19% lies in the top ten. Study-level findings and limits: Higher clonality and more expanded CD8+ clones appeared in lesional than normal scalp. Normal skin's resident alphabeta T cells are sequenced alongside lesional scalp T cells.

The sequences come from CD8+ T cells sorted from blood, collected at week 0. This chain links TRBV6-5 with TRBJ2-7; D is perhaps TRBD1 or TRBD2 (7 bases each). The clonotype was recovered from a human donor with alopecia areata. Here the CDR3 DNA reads TGTGCCAGCAGTTACTCGAGTTCAGGGGGGGACGAGCAGTACTTC. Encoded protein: CASSYSSSGGDEQYF.